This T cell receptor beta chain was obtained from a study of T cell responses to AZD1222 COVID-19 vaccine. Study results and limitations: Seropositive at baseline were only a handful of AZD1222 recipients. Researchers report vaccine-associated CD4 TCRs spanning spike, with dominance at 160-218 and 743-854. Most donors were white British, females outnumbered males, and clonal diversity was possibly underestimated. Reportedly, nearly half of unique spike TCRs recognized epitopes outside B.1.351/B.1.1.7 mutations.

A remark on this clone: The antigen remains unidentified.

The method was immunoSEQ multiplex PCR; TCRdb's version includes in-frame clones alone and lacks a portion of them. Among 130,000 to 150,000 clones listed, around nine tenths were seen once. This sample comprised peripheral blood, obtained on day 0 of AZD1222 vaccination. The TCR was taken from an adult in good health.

The CDR3, as DNA: TGTGCCAGCTCACCGAGGACAGGGACCGAGGACACTGAAGCTTTCTTT. It encodes CASSPRTGTEDTEAFF. The J gene is TRBJ1-1, the V gene TRBV18, with TRBD1 matching 8 bases. Germline V gives CDR1 KGHSH, CDR2 LQKENI. This CDR3 spans 16 amino acids. J lost 3 bases, V lost 3 bases, and 9 bases had no gene match. The variable domain in full, with the rest retrieved from reference TRBV18 and TRBJ1-1, is NAGVMQNPRHLVRRRGQEARLRCSPMKGHSHVYWYRQLPEEGLKFMVYLQKENIIDESGMPKERFSAEFPKEGPSILRIQQVVRGDSAAYFCASSPRTGTEDTEAFFGQGTRLTVV.